This TCR beta chain was recorded in a study of beta chain features in type 1 diabetes. This clone turned up a few times. The whole isolated RNA underwent reverse transcription, so sequencing captured expressed TCRB transcripts. Only in-frame clones appear in the TCRdb table, and some are missing; sequencing was by immunoSEQ multiplex PCR. Counted here are a few hundred thousand clones, around 9.6% occurring once; the ten biggest clones make up about 0.03%. The V end lost 0 bases, the J end lost 6 bases, and 12 bases lay between the germline ends. This CDR3 region has 15 residues. Per the germline V gene, CDR1 is MNHEY and CDR2 is SMNVEV (reference sequence).

The origin of this receptor is a woman younger than 35 in good health. The chain is built from TRBV27 and TRBJ1-5; D call uncertain. Sequencing was done on a sample of naive CD4+ T cells from blood. CDR3 in DNA: TGTGCCAGCAGTTTATCGTGGCAGGCTGGTCAGCCCCAGCATTTT. Translation: CASSLSWQAGQPQHF.